This T cell receptor (beta chain) was profiled in a study of blood T cells in healthy people across ages. The sample holds a few counts of this clonotype. It was with a sample-barcoded 5' primer and a J-beta primer mix that a second PCR of roughly 7 to 12 cycles was run. There were at least 3 million CDR3-containing paired-end reads obtained from each sample. One entry per CDR3 protein results from TCRdb running MiXCR on the 5' RACE reads. This table has under 2,000,000 distinct CDR3 sequences, roughly 52% appearing once. Trimming took 2 bases from V and 2 from J, leaving 16 bases between them. Germline CDR1 SGHRS, CDR2 YFSETQ. The CDR3 has 16 amino acids.

This rearrangement joins TRBV5-1 to TRBJ2-5; D may be TRBD1 (6 bases). The receptor was isolated from a woman in her 40s in good health. Sequencing input: blood. The CDR3 DNA sequence: TGCGCCAGCAGCTTTGTGGGGGCCCCCCCACAAGAGACCCAGTACTTC. Its translation: CASSFVGAPPQETQYF.